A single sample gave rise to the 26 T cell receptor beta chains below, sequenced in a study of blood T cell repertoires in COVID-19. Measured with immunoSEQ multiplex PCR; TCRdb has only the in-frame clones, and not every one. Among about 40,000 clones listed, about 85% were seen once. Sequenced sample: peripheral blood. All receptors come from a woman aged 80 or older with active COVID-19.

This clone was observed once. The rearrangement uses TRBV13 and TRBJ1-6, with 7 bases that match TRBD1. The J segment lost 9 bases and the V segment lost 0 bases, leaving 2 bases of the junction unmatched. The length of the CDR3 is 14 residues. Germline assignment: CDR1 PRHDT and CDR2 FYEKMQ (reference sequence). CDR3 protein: CASSLGGGPSPLHF. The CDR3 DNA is TGTGCCAGCAGCTTAGGAGGGGGCCCTTCACCCCTCCACTTT.

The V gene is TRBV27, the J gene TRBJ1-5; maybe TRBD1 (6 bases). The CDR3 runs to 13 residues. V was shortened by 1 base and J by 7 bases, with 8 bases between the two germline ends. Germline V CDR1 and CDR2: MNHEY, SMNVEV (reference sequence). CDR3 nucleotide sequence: TGTGCCAGCAGTTTATACAGGGAGCAGCCCCAGCATTTT. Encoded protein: CASSLYREQPQHF.

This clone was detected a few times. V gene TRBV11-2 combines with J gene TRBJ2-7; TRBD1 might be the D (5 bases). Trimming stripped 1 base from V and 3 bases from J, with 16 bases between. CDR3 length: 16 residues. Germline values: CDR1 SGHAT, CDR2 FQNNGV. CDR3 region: CASSLAPQGRGYEQYF. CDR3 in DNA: TGTGCCAGCAGCTTAGCCCCTCAGGGAAGGGGCTACGAGCAGTACTTC.

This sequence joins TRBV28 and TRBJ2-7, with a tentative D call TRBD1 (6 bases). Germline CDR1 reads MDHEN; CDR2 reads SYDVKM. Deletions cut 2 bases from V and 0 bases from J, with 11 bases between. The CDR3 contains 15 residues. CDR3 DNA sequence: TGTGCCAGCAGTTTAACTACAGGGAGCTCCTACGAGCAGTACTTC. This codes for CASSLTTGSSYEQYF.

In DNA, the CDR3 is TGTGCCAGCAGCAAACCGGGACAGGGGAACACCATATATTTT. Translating it yields CASSKPGQGNTIYF. The rearrangement joins TRBV7-9 to TRBJ1-3, with 10 bases fitting TRBD1. Germline values: CDR1 SEHNR, CDR2 FQNEAQ (reference sequence). The CDR3 loop spans 14 amino acids. J lost 7 bases, V lost 5 bases, and 5 bases had no gene match.

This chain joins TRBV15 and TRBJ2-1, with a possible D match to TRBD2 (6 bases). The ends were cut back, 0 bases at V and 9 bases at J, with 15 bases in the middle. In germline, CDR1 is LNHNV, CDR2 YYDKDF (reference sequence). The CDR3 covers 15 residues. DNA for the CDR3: TGTGCCACCAGCAGAGAGACTAGAGGGGAATCTGAGCAGTTCTTC. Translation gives CATSRETRGESEQFF.

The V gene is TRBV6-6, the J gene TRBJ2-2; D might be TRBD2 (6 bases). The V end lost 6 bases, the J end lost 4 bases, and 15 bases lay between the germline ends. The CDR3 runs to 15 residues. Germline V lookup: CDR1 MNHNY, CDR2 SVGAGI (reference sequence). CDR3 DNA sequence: TGTGCCAGCAGCCGGGGACGGGAGACCACCGGGGAGCTGTTTTTT. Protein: CASSRGRETTGELFF.

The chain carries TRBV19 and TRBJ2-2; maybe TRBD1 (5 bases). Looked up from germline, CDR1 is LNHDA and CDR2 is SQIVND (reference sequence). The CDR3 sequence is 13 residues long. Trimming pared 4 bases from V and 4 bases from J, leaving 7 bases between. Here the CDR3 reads CASSKQVTGELFF. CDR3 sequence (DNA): TGTGCCAGTAGTAAACAGGTCACCGGGGAGCTGTTTTTT.

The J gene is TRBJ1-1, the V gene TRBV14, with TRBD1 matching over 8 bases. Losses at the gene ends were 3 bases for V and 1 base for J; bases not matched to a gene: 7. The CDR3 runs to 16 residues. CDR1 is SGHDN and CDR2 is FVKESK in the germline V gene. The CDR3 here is CASSQRQGLKNTEAFF. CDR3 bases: TGTGCCAGCAGCCAGAGACAGGGGTTAAAGAACACTGAAGCTTTCTTT.

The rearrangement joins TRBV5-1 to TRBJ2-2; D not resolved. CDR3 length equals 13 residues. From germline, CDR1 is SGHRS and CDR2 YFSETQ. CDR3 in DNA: TGCGCTACCAGGTGGGCCGACACCGGGGAGCTGTTTTTT. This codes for CATRWADTGELFF.

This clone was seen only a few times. The CDR3 bases are TGTGCCAGCAGCCAACCCAGGACTAGCGGGGCTGGGGAGCTGTTTTTT. Residues: CASSQPRTSGAGELFF. The chain combines TRBV4-2 with TRBJ2-2; 12 bases line up with TRBD2. Germline loops: CDR1 LGHNA, CDR2 YNFKEQ. Losses at the gene ends were 2 bases for V and 8 bases for J; bases not matched to a gene: 6. The CDR3 loop spans 16 amino acids.

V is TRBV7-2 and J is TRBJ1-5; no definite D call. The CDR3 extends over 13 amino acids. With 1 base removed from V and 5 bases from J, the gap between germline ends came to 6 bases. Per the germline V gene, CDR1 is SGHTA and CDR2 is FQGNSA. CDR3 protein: CASSLVGDQPQHF. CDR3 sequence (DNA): TGTGCCAGCAGCTTAGTGGGCGATCAGCCCCAGCATTTT.

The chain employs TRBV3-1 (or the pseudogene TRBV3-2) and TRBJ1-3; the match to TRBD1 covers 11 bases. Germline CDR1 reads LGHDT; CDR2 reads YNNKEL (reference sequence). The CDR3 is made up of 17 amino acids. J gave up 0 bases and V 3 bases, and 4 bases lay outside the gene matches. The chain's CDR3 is CASSHGTGGASGNTIYF. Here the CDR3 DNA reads TGTGCCAGCAGCCATGGGACAGGGGGGGCCTCTGGAAACACCATATATTTT.

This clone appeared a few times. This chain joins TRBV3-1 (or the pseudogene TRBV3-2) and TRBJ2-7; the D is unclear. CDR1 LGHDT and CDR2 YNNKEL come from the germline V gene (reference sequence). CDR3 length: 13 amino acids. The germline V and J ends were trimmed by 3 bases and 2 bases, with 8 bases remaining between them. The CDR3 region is CASSHPVTYEQYF. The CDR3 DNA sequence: TGTGCCAGCAGCCACCCGGTCACCTACGAGCAGTACTTC.

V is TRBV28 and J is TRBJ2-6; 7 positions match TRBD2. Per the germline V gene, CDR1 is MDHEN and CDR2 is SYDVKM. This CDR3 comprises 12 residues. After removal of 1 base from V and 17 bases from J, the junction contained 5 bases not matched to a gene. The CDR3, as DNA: TGTGCCAGCAGTTTATTTTCCCGGGAGGTGACTTTC. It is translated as CASSLFSREVTF. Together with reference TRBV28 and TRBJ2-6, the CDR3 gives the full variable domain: DVKVTQSSRYLVKRTGEKVFLECVQDMDHENMFWYRQDPGLGLRLIYFSYDVKMKEKGDIPEGYSVSREKKERFSLILESASTNQTSMYLCASSLFSREVTFGAGSRLTVL.

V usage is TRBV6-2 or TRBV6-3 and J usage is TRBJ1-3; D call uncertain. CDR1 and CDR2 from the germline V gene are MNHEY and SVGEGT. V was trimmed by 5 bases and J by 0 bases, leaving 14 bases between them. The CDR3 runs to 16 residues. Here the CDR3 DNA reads TGTGCCAGCAGTCCCAACACCCGAAGCTCTGGAAACACCATATATTTT. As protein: CASSPNTRSSGNTIYF.

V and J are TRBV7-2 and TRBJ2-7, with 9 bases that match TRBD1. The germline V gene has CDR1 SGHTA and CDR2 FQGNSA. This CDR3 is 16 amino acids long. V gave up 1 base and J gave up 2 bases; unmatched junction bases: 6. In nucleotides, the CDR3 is TGTGCCAGCAGCTTAGGGGGACAGGGCAAAGCCTACGAGCAGTACTTC. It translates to CASSLGGQGKAYEQYF.

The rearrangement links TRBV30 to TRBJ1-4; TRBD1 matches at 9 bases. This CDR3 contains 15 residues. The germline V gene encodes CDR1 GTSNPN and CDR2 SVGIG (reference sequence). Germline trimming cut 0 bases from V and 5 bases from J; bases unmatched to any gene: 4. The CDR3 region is CAWSVVTGGNEKLFF. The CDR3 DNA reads TGTGCCTGGAGTGTCGTGACAGGGGGAAATGAAAAACTGTTTTTT.

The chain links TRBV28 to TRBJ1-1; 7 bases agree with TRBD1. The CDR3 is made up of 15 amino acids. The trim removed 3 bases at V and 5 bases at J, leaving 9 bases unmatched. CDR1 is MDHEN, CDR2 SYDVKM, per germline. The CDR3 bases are TGTGCCAGCAGTTTTCGGGACAGCTCGGGTACTGAAGCTTTCTTT. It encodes CASSFRDSSGTEAFF.

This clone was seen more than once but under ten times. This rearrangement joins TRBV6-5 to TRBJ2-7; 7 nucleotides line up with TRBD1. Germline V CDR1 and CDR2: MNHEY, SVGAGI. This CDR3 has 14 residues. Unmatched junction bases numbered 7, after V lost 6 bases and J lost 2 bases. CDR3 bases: TGTGCCAGCAGATTAGGGGACAGCACCTACGAGCAGTACTTC. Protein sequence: CASRLGDSTYEQYF.

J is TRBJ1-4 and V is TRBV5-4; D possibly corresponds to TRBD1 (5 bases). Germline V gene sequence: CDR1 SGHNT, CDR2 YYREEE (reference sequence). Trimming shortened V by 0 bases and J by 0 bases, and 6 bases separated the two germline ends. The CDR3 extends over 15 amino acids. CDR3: CASSLEQATNEKLFF. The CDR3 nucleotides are TGTGCCAGCAGCTTGGAACAGGCAACTAATGAAAAACTGTTTTTT.

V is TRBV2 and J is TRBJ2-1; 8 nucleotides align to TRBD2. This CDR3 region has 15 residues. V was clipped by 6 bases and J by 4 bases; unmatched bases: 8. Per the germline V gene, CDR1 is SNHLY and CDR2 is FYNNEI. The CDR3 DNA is TGTGCCAGCAGCGAAAGCGGGGGCCCTTACAATGAGCAGTTCTTC. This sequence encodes CASSESGGPYNEQFF.

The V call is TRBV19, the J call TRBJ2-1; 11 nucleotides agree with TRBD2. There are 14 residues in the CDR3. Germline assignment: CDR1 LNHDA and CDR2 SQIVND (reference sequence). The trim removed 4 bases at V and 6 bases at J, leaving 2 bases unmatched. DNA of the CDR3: TGTGCCAGTAGTACTAGCGGGGGGACCAATGAGCAGTTCTTC. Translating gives CASSTSGGTNEQFF.

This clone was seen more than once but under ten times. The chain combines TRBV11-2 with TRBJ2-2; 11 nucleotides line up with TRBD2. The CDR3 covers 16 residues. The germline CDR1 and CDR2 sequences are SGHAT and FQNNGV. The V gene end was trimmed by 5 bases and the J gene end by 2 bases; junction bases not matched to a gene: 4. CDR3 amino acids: CASSNLAGGNTGELFF. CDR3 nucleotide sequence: TGTGCCAGCAGCAACCTAGCGGGGGGTAACACCGGGGAGCTGTTTTTT.

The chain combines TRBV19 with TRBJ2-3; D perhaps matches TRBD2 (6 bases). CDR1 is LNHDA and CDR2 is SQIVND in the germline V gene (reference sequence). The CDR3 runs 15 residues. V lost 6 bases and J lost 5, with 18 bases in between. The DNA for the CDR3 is TGTGCCAGTAGCGAACCTGGGACTCCAAGAGATACGCAGTATTTT. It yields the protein CASSEPGTPRDTQYF.

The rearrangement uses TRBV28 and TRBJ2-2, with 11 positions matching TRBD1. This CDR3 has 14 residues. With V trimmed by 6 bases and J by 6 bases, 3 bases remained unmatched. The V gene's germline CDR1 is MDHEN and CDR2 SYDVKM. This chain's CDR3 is CASSWTGGPGELFF. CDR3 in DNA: TGTGCCAGCAGCTGGACAGGGGGCCCCGGGGAGCTGTTTTTT.